This T cell receptor beta chain came from a study of blood T cell repertoires in COVID-19. For the study at large: Sites across the United States, Italy and Spain contributed samples from acute and convalescent COVID-19. From T cells, B-cell-depleted T cells, or PBMCs came the material, which was cDNA or gDNA.

In this sample, this clone turned up many times. Original methodology: For nucleated cells, counts were estimated from reference gene primer amplification. Measured with immunoSEQ multiplex PCR; TCRdb has only the in-frame clones, and not every one. Clonal size and the V and J genes are those of that table, whereas D and trimming came from the DNA. The table includes about 60,000 clones, nearly 80% detected once. Trimming removed 1 base from V and 4 bases from J; junction bases left unmatched: 3. Germline CDR1 MNHEY, CDR2 SMNVEV (reference sequence). This CDR3 comprises 15 residues. Source material: peripheral blood. The source of this sequence is a human donor in a cohort sampled during active COVID-19. V usage is TRBV27 and J usage is TRBJ2-7, with 11 bases matching TRBD2. DNA of the CDR3: TGTGCCAGCAGTTTATTTCTAGCGGGAGGATACGAGCAGTACTTC. Its translation is CASSLFLAGGYEQYF.